This entry concerns a single TCR beta chain. This CDR3 spans 16 amino acids. V shed 6 bases, J shed 4 bases, and the junction held 8 bases outside the gene matches. Germline V lookup: CDR1 MNHNY, CDR2 SVGAGI (reference sequence). TCRdb's table, derived via immunoSEQ multiplex PCR, lists solely in-frame clones and lacks some. Of about 48,000 clones listed, roughly 81% were seen once; the top ten hold more than 5.5%. This sample was taken from a study of OX40 agonist ivuxolimab in advanced cancers. This sequence joins TRBV6-6 and TRBJ2-1; 11 nucleotides match TRBD1. This TCR derives from an adult with an advanced solid tumor such as melanoma, head and neck, liver or kidney cancer. Sequences were derived from CD4+ or CD8+ T cells sorted from blood, sampled in a trial of the OX40 agonist ivuxolimab. The CDR3 is CASRLGGTGGYNEQFF. CDR3 sequence (DNA): TGTGCCAGCAGGCTAGGGGGGACAGGGGGATACAATGAGCAGTTCTTC.